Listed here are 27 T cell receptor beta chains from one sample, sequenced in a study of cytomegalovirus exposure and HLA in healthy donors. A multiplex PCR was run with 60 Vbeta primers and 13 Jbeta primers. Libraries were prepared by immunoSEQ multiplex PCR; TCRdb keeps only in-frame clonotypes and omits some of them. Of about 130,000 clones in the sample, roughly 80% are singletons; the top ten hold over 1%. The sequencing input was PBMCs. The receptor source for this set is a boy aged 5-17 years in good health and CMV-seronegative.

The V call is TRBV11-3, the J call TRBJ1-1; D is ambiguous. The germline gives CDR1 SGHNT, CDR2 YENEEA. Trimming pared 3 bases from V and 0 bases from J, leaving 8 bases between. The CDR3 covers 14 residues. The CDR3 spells CASSLSPVNTEAFF. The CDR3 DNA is TGTGCCAGCAGCTTGTCACCAGTGAACACTGAAGCTTTCTTT.

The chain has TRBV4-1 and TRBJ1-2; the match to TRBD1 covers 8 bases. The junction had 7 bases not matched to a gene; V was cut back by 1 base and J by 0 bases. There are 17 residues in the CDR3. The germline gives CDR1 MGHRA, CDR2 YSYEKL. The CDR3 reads CASSQGTGKFTNYGYTF. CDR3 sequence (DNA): TGCGCCAGCAGCCAAGGGACAGGGAAATTTACTAACTATGGCTACACCTTC.

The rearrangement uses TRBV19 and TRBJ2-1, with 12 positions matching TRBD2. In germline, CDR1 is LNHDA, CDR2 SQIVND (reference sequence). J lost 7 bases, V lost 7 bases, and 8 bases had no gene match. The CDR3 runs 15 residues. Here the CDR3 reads CASTPTSGSSNEQFF. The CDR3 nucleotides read TGTGCCAGTACCCCGACTAGCGGGAGTAGTAATGAGCAGTTCTTC. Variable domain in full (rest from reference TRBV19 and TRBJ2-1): DGGITQSPKYLFRKEGQNVTLSCEQNLNHDAMYWYRQDPGQGLRLIYYSQIVNDFQKGDIAEGYSVSREKKESFPLTVTSAQKNPTAFYLCASTPTSGSSNEQFFGPGTRLTVL.

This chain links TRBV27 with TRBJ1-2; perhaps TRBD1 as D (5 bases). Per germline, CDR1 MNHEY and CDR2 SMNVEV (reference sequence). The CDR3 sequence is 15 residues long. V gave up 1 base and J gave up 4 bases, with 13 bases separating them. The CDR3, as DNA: TGTGCCAGCAGTTTATGGGGGGTCTCTGGCTATGGCTACACCTTC. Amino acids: CASSLWGVSGYGYTF.

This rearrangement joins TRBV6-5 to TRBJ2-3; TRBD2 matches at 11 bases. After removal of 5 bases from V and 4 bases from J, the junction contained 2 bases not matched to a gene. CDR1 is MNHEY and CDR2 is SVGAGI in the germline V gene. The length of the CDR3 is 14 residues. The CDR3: CASSRSGRADTQYF. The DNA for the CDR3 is TGTGCCAGCAGTCGTAGCGGGAGGGCAGATACGCAGTATTTT.

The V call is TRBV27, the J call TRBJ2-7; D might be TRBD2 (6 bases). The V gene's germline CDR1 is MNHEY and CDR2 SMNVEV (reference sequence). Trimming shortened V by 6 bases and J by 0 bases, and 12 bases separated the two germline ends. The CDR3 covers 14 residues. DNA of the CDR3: TGTGCCAGCAGAACATCCGGGAGCTCCTACGAGCAGTACTTC. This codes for CASRTSGSSYEQYF.

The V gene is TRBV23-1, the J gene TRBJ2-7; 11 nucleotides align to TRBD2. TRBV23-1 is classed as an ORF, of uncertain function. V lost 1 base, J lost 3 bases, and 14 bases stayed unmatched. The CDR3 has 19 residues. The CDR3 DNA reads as TGCGCCAGCAGTCAATTAGGACAGACGGGACTAGCGGAGAACTACGAGCAGTACTTC. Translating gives CASSQLGQTGLAENYEQYF.

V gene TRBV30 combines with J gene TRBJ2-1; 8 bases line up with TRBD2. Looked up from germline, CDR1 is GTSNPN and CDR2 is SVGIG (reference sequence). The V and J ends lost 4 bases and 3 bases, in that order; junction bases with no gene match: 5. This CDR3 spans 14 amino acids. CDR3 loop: CAWIPGGYYNEQFF. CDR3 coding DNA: TGTGCCTGGATCCCGGGAGGGTACTACAATGAGCAGTTCTTC.

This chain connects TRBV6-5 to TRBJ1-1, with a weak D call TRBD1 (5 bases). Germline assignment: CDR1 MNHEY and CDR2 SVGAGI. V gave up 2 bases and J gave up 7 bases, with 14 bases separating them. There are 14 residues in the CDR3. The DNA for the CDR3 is TGTGCCAGCAGTTACGGGCGGCAGGGCAGTGAAGCTTTCTTT. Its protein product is CASSYGRQGSEAFF.

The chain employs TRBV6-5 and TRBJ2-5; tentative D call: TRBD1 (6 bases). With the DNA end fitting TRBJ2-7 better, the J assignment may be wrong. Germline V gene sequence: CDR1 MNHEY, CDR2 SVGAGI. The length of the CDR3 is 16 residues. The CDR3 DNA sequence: TGTGCCAGCAGTTACGAAGGGCCAGGGGTCACCCACGAGCAGTACTTC. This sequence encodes CASSYEGPGVTHEQYF.

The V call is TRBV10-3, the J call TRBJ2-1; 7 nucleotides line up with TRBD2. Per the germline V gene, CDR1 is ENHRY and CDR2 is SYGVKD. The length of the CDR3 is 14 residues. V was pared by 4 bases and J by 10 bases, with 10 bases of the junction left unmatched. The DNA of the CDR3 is TGTGCCATCAGTGTCCGGGGGAGGGCGGAAGAGCAGTTCTTC. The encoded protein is CAISVRGRAEEQFF.

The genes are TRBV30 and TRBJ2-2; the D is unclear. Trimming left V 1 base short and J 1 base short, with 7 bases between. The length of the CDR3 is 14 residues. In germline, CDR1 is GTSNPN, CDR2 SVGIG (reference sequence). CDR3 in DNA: TGTGCCTGGAGTGAATTAGTGAACACCGGGGAGCTGTTTTTT. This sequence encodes CAWSELVNTGELFF.

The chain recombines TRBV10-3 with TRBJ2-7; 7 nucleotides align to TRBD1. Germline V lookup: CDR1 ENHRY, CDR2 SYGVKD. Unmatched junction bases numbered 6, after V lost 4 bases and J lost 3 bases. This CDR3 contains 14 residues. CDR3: CAISGRDRDYEQYF. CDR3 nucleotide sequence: TGTGCCATCAGTGGACGGGACAGAGACTACGAGCAGTACTTC.

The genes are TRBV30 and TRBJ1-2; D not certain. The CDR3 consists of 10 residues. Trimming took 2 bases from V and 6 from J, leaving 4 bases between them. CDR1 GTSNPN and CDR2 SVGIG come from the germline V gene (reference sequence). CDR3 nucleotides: TGTGCCTGGAGTCCTCATGGCTACACCTTC. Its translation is CAWSPHGYTF. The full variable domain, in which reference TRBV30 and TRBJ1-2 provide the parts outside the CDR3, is SQTIHQWPATLVQPVGSPLSLECTVEGTSNPNLYWYRQAAGRGLQLLFYSVGIGQISSEVPQNLSASRPQDRQFILSSKKLLLSDSGFYLCAWSPHGYTFGSGTRLTVV.

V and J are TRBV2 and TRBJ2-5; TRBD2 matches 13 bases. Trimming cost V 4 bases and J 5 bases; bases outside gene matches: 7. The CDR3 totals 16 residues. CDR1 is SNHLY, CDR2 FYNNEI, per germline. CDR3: CASSGTSGSSWETQYF. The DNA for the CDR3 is TGTGCCAGCAGTGGGACTAGCGGGAGCTCCTGGGAGACCCAGTACTTC.

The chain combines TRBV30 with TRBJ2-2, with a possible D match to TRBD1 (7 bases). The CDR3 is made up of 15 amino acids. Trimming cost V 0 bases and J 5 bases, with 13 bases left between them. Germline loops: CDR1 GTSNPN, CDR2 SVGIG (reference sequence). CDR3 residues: CAWSVGPGGTGELFF. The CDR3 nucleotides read TGTGCCTGGAGTGTAGGGCCAGGGGGGACCGGGGAGCTGTTTTTT.

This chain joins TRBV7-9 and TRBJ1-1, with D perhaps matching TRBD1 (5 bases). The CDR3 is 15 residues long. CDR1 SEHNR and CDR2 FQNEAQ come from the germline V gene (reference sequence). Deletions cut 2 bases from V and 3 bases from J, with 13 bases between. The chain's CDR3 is CASSLLGRGDTEAFF. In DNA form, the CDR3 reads TGTGCCAGCAGCTTATTGGGGCGGGGCGACACTGAAGCTTTCTTT.

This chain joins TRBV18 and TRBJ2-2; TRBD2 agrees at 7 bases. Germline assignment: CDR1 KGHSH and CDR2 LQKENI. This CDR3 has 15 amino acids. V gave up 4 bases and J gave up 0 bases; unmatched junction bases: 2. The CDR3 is CASSRSGTNTGELFF. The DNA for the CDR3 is TGTGCCAGCTCACGGAGCGGGACGAACACCGGGGAGCTGTTTTTT.

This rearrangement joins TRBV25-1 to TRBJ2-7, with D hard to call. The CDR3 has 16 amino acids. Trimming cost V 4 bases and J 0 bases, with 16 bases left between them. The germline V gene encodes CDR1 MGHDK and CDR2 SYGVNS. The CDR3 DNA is TGTGCCAGCAGTGGCCCCCCCGTAGAGAGCTCCTACGAGCAGTACTTC. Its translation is CASSGPPVESSYEQYF.

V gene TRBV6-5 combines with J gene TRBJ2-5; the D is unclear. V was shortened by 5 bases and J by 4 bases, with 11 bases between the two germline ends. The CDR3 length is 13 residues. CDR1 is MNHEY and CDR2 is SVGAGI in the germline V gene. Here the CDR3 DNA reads TGTGCCAGCAGTCAAGTTCCCGGAGAGACCCAGTACTTC. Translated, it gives CASSQVPGETQYF.

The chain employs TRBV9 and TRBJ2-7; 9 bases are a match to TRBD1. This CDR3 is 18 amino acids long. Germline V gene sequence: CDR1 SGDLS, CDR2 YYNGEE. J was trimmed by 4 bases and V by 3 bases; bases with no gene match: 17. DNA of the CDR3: TGTGCCAGCAGCGATCCCACCTGGGACAGGGCCTATTCTTACGAGCAGTACTTC. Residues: CASSDPTWDRAYSYEQYF.

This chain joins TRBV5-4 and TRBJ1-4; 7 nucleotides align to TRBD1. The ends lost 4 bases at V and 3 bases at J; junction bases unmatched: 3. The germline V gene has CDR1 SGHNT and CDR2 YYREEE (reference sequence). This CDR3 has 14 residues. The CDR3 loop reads CASSTGQANEKLFF. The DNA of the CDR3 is TGTGCCAGCAGCACCGGACAGGCTAATGAAAAACTGTTTTTT. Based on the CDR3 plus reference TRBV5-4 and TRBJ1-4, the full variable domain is ETGVTQSPTHLIKTRGQQVTLRCSSQSGHNTVSWYQQALGQGPQFIFQYYREEENGRGNFPPRFSGLQFPNYSSELNVNALELDDSALYLCASSTGQANEKLFFGSGTQLSVL.

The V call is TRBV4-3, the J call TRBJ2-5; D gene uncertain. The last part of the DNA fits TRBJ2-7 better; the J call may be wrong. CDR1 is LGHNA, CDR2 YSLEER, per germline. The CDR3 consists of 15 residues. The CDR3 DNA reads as TGCGCCAGCAGCCAAGGATCCGGAGAGGACTACGAGCAGTACTTC. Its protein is CASSQGSGEDYEQYF.

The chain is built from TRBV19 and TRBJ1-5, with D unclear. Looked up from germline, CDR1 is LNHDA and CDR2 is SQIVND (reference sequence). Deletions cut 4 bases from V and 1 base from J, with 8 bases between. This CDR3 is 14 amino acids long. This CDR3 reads CASSTIVSNQPQHF. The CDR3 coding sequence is TGTGCCAGTAGTACCATAGTAAGCAATCAGCCCCAGCATTTT.

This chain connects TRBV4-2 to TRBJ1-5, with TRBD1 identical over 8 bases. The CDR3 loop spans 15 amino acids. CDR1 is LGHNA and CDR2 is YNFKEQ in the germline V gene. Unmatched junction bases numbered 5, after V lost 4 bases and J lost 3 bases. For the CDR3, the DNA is TGTGCCAGCAGCCTCCAGGACAGGGCCAATCAGCCCCAGCATTTT. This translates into CASSLQDRANQPQHF.

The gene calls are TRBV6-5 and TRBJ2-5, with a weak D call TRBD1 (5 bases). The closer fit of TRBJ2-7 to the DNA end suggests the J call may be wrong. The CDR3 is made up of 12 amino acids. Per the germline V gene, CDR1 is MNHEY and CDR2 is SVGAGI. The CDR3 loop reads CASRSTGSEQYF. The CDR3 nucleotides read TGTGCCAGCAGGTCAACAGGAAGCGAGCAGTACTTC.

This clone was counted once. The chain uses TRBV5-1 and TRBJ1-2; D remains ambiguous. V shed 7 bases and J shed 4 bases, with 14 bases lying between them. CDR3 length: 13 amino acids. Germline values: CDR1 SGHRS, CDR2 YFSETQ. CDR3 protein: CASGHTETYGYTF. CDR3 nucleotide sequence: TGCGCCAGCGGCCACACAGAAACCTATGGCTACACCTTC.